Included here is one T cell receptor beta chain sequence, with context. As yet, its antigen is unknown. V shed 5 bases, J shed 7 bases, and the junction held 10 bases outside the gene matches. Germline V gives CDR1 LNHDA, CDR2 SQIVND (reference sequence). The CDR3 spans 16 residues. The authors amplified TCR beta CDR3 regions, and they did so from RNA transcripts for repertoire sequencing. HTBI primers were employed in first-round RT-PCR, then a second-round multiplex PCR followed. One entry per CDR3 protein, called by TCRdb with MiXCR from the multiplex PCR reads. Altogether about 600,000 distinct CDR3 sequences are present, 35% to 40% being singletons, with the ten largest covering over 3.5%. This record belongs to a study of Graves' ophthalmopathy and Graves' hyperthyroidism. General study points: The model flagged ophthalmopathy progression at 55% to 71% sensitivity and 72% to 85% specificity. Blood also carried most expanded thyroid clonotypes exceeding 0.001 frequency.

Recruitment covered hyperthyroidism patients aged 18 to 65 whose new diagnosis was of under 2 months' duration. Establishment of the diagnosis relied upon clinical symptoms, serum thyroxine, TRAb, thyroid ultrasound and orbital computed tomography. The source of this sequence is an adult man with Graves' hyperthyroidism. The sample comprised peripheral blood or thyroid tissue (not recorded which). This chain connects TRBV19 to TRBJ2-7; TRBD2 agrees at 14 bases. This CDR3 reads CASSRTSGRSYNEQYF. The CDR3 DNA sequence: TGTGCCAGTAGTCGGACTAGCGGGAGGTCCTACAATGAGCAGTACTTC.